Presented here are 15 T cell receptor beta chains from one specimen sequenced in a study of blood T cell repertoires in COVID-19. TCRdb keeps only in-frame clones here, not all; method: immunoSEQ multiplex PCR. Here the sample spans 160,000 or so clones, approximately 84% being singletons. Sequencing was done on a sample of peripheral blood. Source of these receptors: a woman of 80 years or more with acute or convalescent COVID-19.

This chain links TRBV19 with TRBJ2-7; 10 bases align to TRBD1. With V trimmed by 6 bases and J by 2 bases, 4 bases remained unmatched. This CDR3 region has 14 residues. Germline CDR1 LNHDA, CDR2 SQIVND (reference sequence). Here the CDR3 DNA reads TGTGCCAGTAGGCAGACAGGGGGCACCTACGAGCAGTACTTC. Translating gives CASRQTGGTYEQYF.

In this sample, this clone turned up once. V gene TRBV5-1 combines with J gene TRBJ2-2; the match to TRBD2 covers 8 bases. J gave up 0 bases and V 1 base, and 5 bases lay outside the gene matches. CDR3 size: 17 residues. Germline values: CDR1 SGHRS, CDR2 YFSETQ. CDR3 in DNA: TGCGCCAGCAGCTTGTTTAGCGGGACTACGAACACCGGGGAGCTGTTTTTT. The encoded protein is CASSLFSGTTNTGELFF.

The V and J genes are TRBV30 and TRBJ1-6; D not resolved. Germline V lookup: CDR1 GTSNPN, CDR2 SVGIG (reference sequence). Trimming stripped 3 bases from V and 5 bases from J, with 8 bases between. The CDR3 is 13 amino acids. The DNA for the CDR3 is TGTGCCTGGAGCCGACGGGATAATTCACCCCTCCACTTT. It specifies CAWSRRDNSPLHF.

The rearrangement links TRBV19 to TRBJ2-6, with D possibly matching TRBD2 (5 bases). CDR1 and CDR2 from the germline V gene are LNHDA and SQIVND (reference sequence). V was pared by 6 bases and J by 2 bases, with 17 bases between. The CDR3 runs 17 residues. CDR3: CASSPVRGPTGANVLTF. CDR3 in DNA: TGTGCCAGTAGCCCGGTCCGAGGGCCTACTGGGGCCAACGTCCTGACTTTC. The full variable domain, in which reference TRBV19 and TRBJ2-6 provide the parts outside the CDR3, is DGGITQSPKYLFRKEGQNVTLSCEQNLNHDAMYWYRQDPGQGLRLIYYSQIVNDFQKGDIAEGYSVSREKKESFPLTVTSAQKNPTAFYLCASSPVRGPTGANVLTFGAGSRLTVL.

The chain employs TRBV6-6 and TRBJ2-1; unclear D gene. The CDR3 is 14 amino acids. Germline loops: CDR1 MNHNY, CDR2 SVGAGI (reference sequence). The germline V and J ends were trimmed by 2 bases and 0 bases, with 5 bases remaining between them. The CDR3 loop is CASSYGSSYNEQFF. The DNA for the CDR3 is TGTGCCAGCAGTTACGGTAGCTCCTACAATGAGCAGTTCTTC.

Of note for this clone: The identical CDR3 is also encoded by other nucleotide sequences in the sample. The chain joins TRBV7-2 to TRBJ1-5; 11 positions match TRBD1. Per germline, CDR1 SGHTA and CDR2 FQGNSA. J lost 2 bases, V lost 1 base, and 1 base had no gene match. CDR3 length: 16 residues. This CDR3 is CASSLGTGGGNQPQHF. Written as DNA, the CDR3 is TGTGCCAGCAGCTTAGGGACAGGGGGCGGCAATCAGCCCCAGCATTTT.

The chain has TRBV3-1 (or the pseudogene TRBV3-2) and TRBJ1-1; unclear D gene. Germline assignment: CDR1 LGHDT and CDR2 YNNKEL (reference sequence). The V and J ends lost 3 bases and 3 bases respectively, with 11 bases between them. The CDR3 is 14 residues long. DNA for the CDR3: TGTGCCAGCAGCCATGCTGGAGAGTACACTGAAGCTTTCTTT. It codes for CASSHAGEYTEAFF.

This clone has a handful of counts. V is TRBV6-4 and J is TRBJ1-5; the D gene is possibly TRBD1 (5 bases). Germline V gives CDR1 MRHNA, CDR2 SNTAGT. This CDR3 spans 13 amino acids. V dropped 4 bases and J dropped 7 bases, with 11 bases sitting between them. The CDR3 here is CASSAQEGQPQHF. DNA for the CDR3: TGTGCCAGCAGTGCCCAGGAGGGGCAGCCCCAGCATTTT.

This clone was counted once. The chain employs TRBV20-1 and TRBJ1-3; no clear D. Trimming shortened V by 3 bases and J by 0 bases, and 9 bases separated the two germline ends. CDR1 and CDR2 from the germline V gene are DFQATT and SNEGSKA (reference sequence). The CDR3 consists of 14 residues. DNA of the CDR3: TGCAGTGCTAGTTGGGCAGGCTCTGGAAACACCATATATTTT. Translation: CSASWAGSGNTIYF.

V usage is TRBV7-2 and J usage is TRBJ1-6; 9 nucleotides line up with TRBD1. V was clipped by 5 bases and J by 13 bases; unmatched bases: 15. CDR1 is SGHTA, CDR2 FQGNSA, per germline. The CDR3 has 16 residues. The CDR3 DNA follows: TGTGCCAGCAGCCGCGTGGGGGGACAGGGAAACAGCCCCCTCCACTTT. It yields the protein CASSRVGGQGNSPLHF.

The V and J genes are TRBV28 and TRBJ1-6; D is undetermined. The CDR3 is 12 residues long. V lost 8 bases to trimming and J lost 13 bases, with 15 bases between them. In germline, CDR1 is MDHEN, CDR2 SYDVKM. The CDR3 spells CASVNPRGPLHF. CDR3 in DNA: TGTGCCAGCGTCAATCCTAGAGGCCCCCTCCACTTT.

The chain links TRBV3-1 (or the pseudogene TRBV3-2) to TRBJ2-3; the match to TRBD2 covers 12 bases. This CDR3 has 16 residues. Germline V lookup: CDR1 LGHDT, CDR2 YNNKEL (reference sequence). Unmatched junction bases numbered 4, after V lost 4 bases and J lost 2 bases. CDR3 in amino acids: CASSLGLAGLTDTQYF. The CDR3, as DNA: TGTGCCAGCAGCCTCGGACTAGCGGGGCTCACAGATACGCAGTATTTT.

This clone was counted between two and nine times. This chain uses TRBV11-1 with TRBJ1-2, with D unresolved. Trimming stripped 5 bases from V and 0 bases from J, with 7 bases between. In germline, CDR1 is SGHAT, CDR2 FQDESV (reference sequence). This CDR3 comprises 13 residues. CDR3 nucleotides: TGTGCCAGCAGCCCGGGATCTAACTATGGCTACACCTTC. Its protein product is CASSPGSNYGYTF.

This clone was detected once. J is TRBJ1-2 and V is TRBV28; 8 bases align to TRBD1. With 5 bases clipped from V and 7 bases from J, the junction kept 9 bases outside the gene matches. Germline loops: CDR1 MDHEN, CDR2 SYDVKM. The CDR3 sequence is 14 residues long. The CDR3, as DNA: TGTGCCAGCAGTCCCGGGACAGGTCTTGCTGGCTACACCTTC. Translated: CASSPGTGLAGYTF.

The rearrangement links TRBV6-5 to TRBJ2-7; 12 positions match TRBD2. The CDR3 is 15 amino acids. The germline gives CDR1 MNHEY, CDR2 SVGAGI. V lost 0 bases to trimming and J lost 6 bases; unmatched junction nucleotides: 3. In nucleotides, the CDR3 is TGTGCCAGCAGTTACTCTACTAGCGGGGGGACCGAGCAGTACTTC. Amino acids: CASSYSTSGGTEQYF.